This T cell receptor beta chain was observed in a study of cytomegalovirus exposure and HLA in healthy donors. The study, taken as a whole, reports: Based on reports, TCR beta sequences accurately predicted HLA-A and HLA-B alleles for most subjects. Later analysis demonstrated an association between a missense DCLRE1C variant and TCR beta V- and J-gene trimming.

Trimming left V 5 bases short and J 3 bases short, with 19 bases between. CDR3 length: 15 amino acids. From germline, CDR1 is SQVTM and CDR2 ANQGSEA. As for this clone: Antigen unknown.

Use of 60 Vbeta and 13 Jbeta primers characterized the PCR. The protocol was immunoSEQ multiplex PCR, while the TCRdb copy is restricted to in-frame clones and leaves out a portion. Of around 130,000 clones detected, about 80% appear once; the ten largest clones hold approximately 5%. The TCR originated in a man aged 25-45 years in good health and CMV-seronegative. The rearrangement joins TRBV29-1 to TRBJ1-2; D ambiguous. Sequencing was performed on PBMCs. The CDR3 sequence: CSVLGPKARDYGYTF. The DNA for the CDR3 is TGCAGCGTTTTAGGCCCTAAAGCCCGGGACTATGGCTACACCTTC. Full variable domain (remainder filled in from reference TRBV29-1 and TRBJ1-2): SAVISQKPSRDICQRGTSLTIQCQVDSQVTMMFWYRQQPGQSLTLIATANQGSEATYESGFVIDKFPISRPNLTFSTLTVSNMSPEDSSIYLCSVLGPKARDYGYTFGSGTRLTVV.